The 22 T cell receptor beta chains listed next were all sequenced from one sample in a study of Ad26.COV2.S vaccination and SARS-CoV-2 variants. Sample treatment: roughly 20 received Ad26.COV2.S at low or high dose, single or two shots; roughly five received placebo; per-sample allocation not given. Sampling occurred on day 63 after the first vaccine or placebo injection. Here immunoSEQ multiplex PCR was the method, and the copy in TCRdb shows in-frame clones only, minus some. Of hundreds of thousands of clones in the sample, 89% were seen once. The sequenced sample was peripheral blood, obtained in a trial of Ad26.COV2.S vaccine versus placebo. Receptors were obtained from a person aged 18-60 years who received the Ad26.COV2.S COVID-19 vaccine or a placebo.

The V gene is TRBV28, the J gene TRBJ1-5; possible D gene TRBD1, 6 bases. Germline lookup yields CDR1 MDHEN and CDR2 SYDVKM. The CDR3 is 16 amino acids. Trimming shortened V by 5 bases and J by 2 bases, and 16 bases separated the two germline ends. The CDR3 coding sequence is TGTGCCAGCAGTGACTGGGGGCGGGGGGGCAATCAGCCCCAGCATTTT. It yields the protein CASSDWGRGGNQPQHF.

V gene TRBV25-1 combines with J gene TRBJ1-1, with 7 nucleotides matching TRBD1. Germline trimming cut 6 bases from V and 3 bases from J; bases unmatched to any gene: 13. The CDR3 runs 16 residues. From germline, CDR1 is MGHDK and CDR2 SYGVNS. For the CDR3, the DNA is TGTGCCAGCAGGGGAACAGGGGACTACCTTGACACTGAAGCTTTCTTT. Translated: CASRGTGDYLDTEAFF.

Notes on this clone: The sample has other DNA sequences that encode this CDR3 too. The chain recombines TRBV5-1 with TRBJ1-3; weak D call: TRBD1 (6 bases). Trimming pared 0 bases from V and 1 base from J, leaving 8 bases between. CDR1 and CDR2 (germline): SGHRS, YFSETQ. The CDR3 sequence is 15 residues long. The CDR3 sequence is CASSLAQGSGNTIYF. DNA for the CDR3: TGCGCCAGCAGCTTGGCACAGGGATCTGGAAACACCATATATTTT.

This chain connects TRBV6-5 to TRBJ2-7; D may be TRBD1 or TRBD2 (7 bases each). CDR1 is MNHEY and CDR2 is SVGAGI in the germline V gene. This CDR3 contains 12 residues. The V end was cut by 6 bases, the J end by 6 bases, with 12 bases between. The CDR3 DNA reads as TGTGCCAGCAGCCAGGGGGGGGCCGAGCAGTACTTC. It specifies CASSQGGAEQYF.

The J gene is TRBJ1-5, the V gene TRBV6-4, with a tentative D call TRBD1 (6 bases). V was cut by 7 bases and J by 4 bases, with 17 bases left in between. Germline lookup yields CDR1 MRHNA and CDR2 SNTAGT. This CDR3 spans 15 amino acids. For the CDR3, the DNA is TGTGCCAGCAATCAACCAGGACAGATTAATCAGCCCCAGCATTTT. Its protein product is CASNQPGQINQPQHF.

V and J are TRBV29-1 and TRBJ1-2; D is possibly TRBD1 (5 bases). V dropped 4 bases and J dropped 4 bases, with 13 bases sitting between them. Germline CDR1 SQVTM, CDR2 ANQGSEA. The CDR3 runs to 13 residues. The CDR3 bases are TGCAGCGTTGGCCCGGGGACGGGCTATGGCTACACCTTC. It translates to CSVGPGTGYGYTF.

The J gene is TRBJ1-5, the V gene TRBV6-6, with TRBD1 identical over 7 bases. J was trimmed by 3 bases and V by 6 bases; bases with no gene match: 2. Germline V gene sequence: CDR1 MNHNY, CDR2 SVGAGI (reference sequence). The CDR3 totals 13 residues. CDR3 sequence reads: CASRTGNNQPQHF. DNA for the CDR3: TGTGCCAGCAGGACAGGGAACAATCAGCCCCAGCATTTT.

This clone appeared a few times. Written as DNA, the CDR3 is TGCGCCAGCAGCCAGGGACACCTAAATCAGCCCCAGCATTTT. This gives the protein CASSQGHLNQPQHF. The rearrangement joins TRBV4-1 to TRBJ1-5; D is possibly TRBD1 (6 bases). Deletions cut 3 bases from V and 4 bases from J, with 10 bases between. This CDR3 is 14 amino acids long. CDR1 is MGHRA and CDR2 is YSYEKL in the germline V gene.

V and J are TRBV18 and TRBJ1-6; tentatively, D is TRBD1 (5 bases). CDR1 and CDR2 from the germline V gene are KGHSH and LQKENI. The germline V and J ends were trimmed by 2 bases and 4 bases, with 9 bases remaining between them. The CDR3 has 15 residues. This chain's CDR3 is CASSPNRQYNSPLHF. The CDR3 nucleotides are TGTGCCAGCTCACCAAATAGACAGTATAATTCACCCCTCCACTTT.

The chain recombines TRBV24-1 with TRBJ1-5, with D unresolved. Germline V gene data show CDR1 as KGHDR and CDR2 as SFDVKD. V gave up 3 bases and J gave up 7 bases, with 9 bases separating them. The CDR3 is 13 amino acids. This CDR3 reads CATSDRLGQPQHF. The CDR3 nucleotides are TGTGCCACCAGTGATCGCCTCGGGCAGCCCCAGCATTTT.

The gene calls are TRBV29-1 and TRBJ2-3, with D possibly matching TRBD2 (5 bases). Trimming cost V 5 bases and J 6 bases, with 18 bases left between them. The germline gives CDR1 SQVTM, CDR2 ANQGSEA. This CDR3 spans 14 amino acids. DNA of the CDR3: TGCAGCGTTCTCGGGGAGAGGGCCTGGGATACGCAGTATTTT. Protein sequence: CSVLGERAWDTQYF.

Notes on this clone: Other nucleotide sequences from this sample produce the same CDR3. This chain connects TRBV5-1 to TRBJ2-2; D ambiguous. Between the trimmed V and J ends, which lost 1 base and 6 bases, there was a span of 1 base. The CDR3 totals 11 residues. The V gene's germline CDR1 is SGHRS and CDR2 YFSETQ. CDR3 residues: CASSLPGELFF. The CDR3 DNA reads TGCGCCAGCAGCTTGCCCGGGGAGCTGTTTTTT.

This sequence joins TRBV5-1 and TRBJ2-2; 8 nucleotides match TRBD1. Trimming removed 0 bases from V and 7 bases from J; junction bases left unmatched: 8. CDR3 length: 16 amino acids. Germline CDR1 and CDR2: SGHRS and YFSETQ. The CDR3 sequence: CASSLAWTGTFGELFF. DNA for the CDR3: TGCGCCAGCAGCTTGGCGTGGACAGGGACGTTCGGGGAGCTGTTTTTT.

The chain employs TRBV30 and TRBJ1-3; a weak D match, TRBD1 (5 bases). Trimming cost V 4 bases and J 4 bases, with 14 bases left between them. In germline, CDR1 is GTSNPN, CDR2 SVGIG (reference sequence). This CDR3 is built from 14 residues. The CDR3: CAWTVGQYGNTIYF. Written as DNA, the CDR3 is TGTGCCTGGACAGTAGGACAATACGGAAACACCATATATTTT.

The chain couples TRBV11-3 to TRBJ2-4; a possible D gene is TRBD2 (6 bases). Germline V lookup: CDR1 SGHNT, CDR2 YENEEA. V was shortened by 1 base and J by 10 bases, with 17 bases between the two germline ends. This CDR3 spans 15 amino acids. CDR3 residues: CASSLGTGTSQIQYF. The DNA for the CDR3 is TGTGCCAGCAGCTTAGGAACCGGGACTTCGCAAATTCAGTACTTC.

The chain links TRBV2 to TRBJ2-5; possible D gene TRBD2, 6 bases. The CDR3 runs to 14 residues. Trimming cost V 8 bases and J 2 bases, with 15 bases left between them. From germline, CDR1 is SNHLY and CDR2 FYNNEI. Here the CDR3 DNA reads TGTGCCAGCCTCGGACTAACCCGTCAAGAGACCCAGTACTTC. Protein product: CASLGLTRQETQYF. The full variable domain, rest sourced from reference TRBV2 and TRBJ2-5, is EPEVTQTPSHQVTQMGQEVILRCVPISNHLYFYWYRQILGQKVEFLVSFYNNEISEKSEIFDDQFSVERPDGSNFTLKIRSTKLEDSAMYFCASLGLTRQETQYFGPGTRLLVL.

The chain couples TRBV10-2 to TRBJ2-1; possibly TRBD2 for D (5 bases). V lost 6 bases to trimming and J lost 4 bases, with 16 bases between them. Per the germline V gene, CDR1 is WSHSY and CDR2 is SAAADI. CDR3 length: 15 residues. CDR3 DNA sequence: TGCGCCAGCAGGAGGACCAGCGGAGAATACAATGAGCAGTTCTTC. Translation: CASRRTSGEYNEQFF.

The chain carries TRBV6-5 and TRBJ2-7; D not resolved. Germline-derived CDR1 and CDR2 are MNHEY and SVGAGI. CDR3 length: 13 residues. With 6 bases removed from V and 0 bases from J, the gap between germline ends came to 9 bases. The DNA of the CDR3 is TGTGCCAGCAGCGGACCGCCCTCCTACGAGCAGTACGTC. Amino acid sequence: CASSGPPSYEQYV.

This chain uses TRBV11-3 with TRBJ1-2, with D possibly matching TRBD1 (6 bases). Germline assignment: CDR1 SGHNT and CDR2 YENEEA. V lost 0 bases and J 6 bases, leaving 14 bases between the germline ends. This CDR3 has 15 amino acids. CDR3 DNA: TGTGCCAGCAGCTTAGATCCCCAGGGGACTCATGGCTACACCTTC. Its protein is CASSLDPQGTHGYTF.

This clone occurred a few times. The chain has TRBV19 and TRBJ2-2; TRBD1 matches at 8 bases. The V and J ends lost 4 bases and 2 bases, in that order; junction bases with no gene match: 3. Germline lookup yields CDR1 LNHDA and CDR2 SQIVND (reference sequence). The CDR3 spans 15 residues. The CDR3 sequence is CASSRGTGNTGELFF. Written as DNA, the CDR3 is TGTGCCAGTAGTAGGGGGACAGGCAACACCGGGGAGCTGTTTTTT.

The chain couples TRBV2 to TRBJ2-7; D could derive from TRBD1 or TRBD2 (5 bases each). Germline loops: CDR1 SNHLY, CDR2 FYNNEI. The CDR3 has 12 amino acids. Trimming removed 10 bases from V and 0 bases from J, with 10 bases in between. The CDR3 nucleotides are TGTGCCACGGGACCGAACTCCTACGAGCAGTACTTC. Protein product: CATGPNSYEQYF.

The chain uses TRBV6-6 and TRBJ2-1, with 10 bases identical to TRBD2. After removal of 6 bases from V and 4 bases from J, the junction contained 9 bases not matched to a gene. From germline, CDR1 is MNHNY and CDR2 SVGAGI (reference sequence). The CDR3 is 16 residues long. The DNA for the CDR3 is TGTGCCAGCAGACGATCACGGACTAGCGGATACAATGAGCAGTTCTTC. Its translation: CASRRSRTSGYNEQFF.